This TCR beta chain stems from a study of sequential checkpoint blockade in melanoma. At the level of the study: Patients were randomized 1:1 to nivolumab-then-ipilimumab or ipilimumab-then-nivolumab first-line. After both sequences, patients received maintenance nivolumab.

Treatment described: randomized to nivolumab then ipilimumab (arm A) or the reverse (arm B). No patient had prior DNA-damaging chemotherapy. PBMC sorting kept live CD3+CD8+ cells without CD19 or CD56. Assay used: immunoSEQ multiplex PCR; TCRdb lists only in-frame clones, some missing. The sample holds under 9,000 clones, under 80% seen once. The germline gives CDR1 MNHEY, CDR2 SMNVEV (reference sequence). Trimming at V came to 2 bases and at J to 5 bases, leaving 14 bases not matched to a gene. The CDR3 is 17 amino acids. The sequenced sample was CD8+ T cells sorted from blood (inferred from file names), obtained from a patient given nivolumab and ipilimumab in sequence. The TCR sequence derives from a human patient with melanoma. Some clones in this sample may be carry-over from other donors' samples. This rearrangement joins TRBV27 to TRBJ1-2; 7 nucleotides line up with TRBD1. The CDR3 region is CASSLTYKTGLVYGYTF. CDR3 DNA: TGTGCCAGCAGTTTAACATATAAGACAGGGTTAGTTTATGGCTACACCTTC.